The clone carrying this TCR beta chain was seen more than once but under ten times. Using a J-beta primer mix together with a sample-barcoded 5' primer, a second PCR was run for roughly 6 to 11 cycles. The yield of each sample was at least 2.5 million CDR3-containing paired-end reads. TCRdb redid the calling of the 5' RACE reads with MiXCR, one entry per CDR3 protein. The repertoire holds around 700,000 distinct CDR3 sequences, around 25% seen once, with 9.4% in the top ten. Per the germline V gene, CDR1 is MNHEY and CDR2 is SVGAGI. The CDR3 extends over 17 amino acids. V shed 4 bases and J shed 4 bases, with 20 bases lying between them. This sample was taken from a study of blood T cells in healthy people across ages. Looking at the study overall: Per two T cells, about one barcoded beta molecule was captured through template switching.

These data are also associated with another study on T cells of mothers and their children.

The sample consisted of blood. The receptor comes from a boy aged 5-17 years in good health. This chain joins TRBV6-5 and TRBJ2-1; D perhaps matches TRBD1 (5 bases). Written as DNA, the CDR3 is TGTGCCAGCAGTTTCCTCCCTGGACAAAGGGTGTACAATGAGCAGTTCTTC. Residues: CASSFLPGQRVYNEQFF.